This T cell receptor beta chain came from a study of blood T cells in healthy people across ages. Then a second PCR, running about 6 to 12 cycles, was carried out with a sample-barcoded 5' primer and a J-beta primer mix. TCRdb reanalysed the 5' RACE reads using MiXCR and keeps one entry per CDR3 protein. The table has about 800,000 distinct CDR3 sequences, 20% to 25% seen once. Germline values: CDR1 MNHEY, CDR2 SVGEGT. The CDR3 has 16 amino acids. V dropped 2 bases and J dropped 4 bases, with 18 bases sitting between them. The same sample was also used in a study of T cells of mothers and their children.

The V call is TRBV6-2 or TRBV6-3, the J call TRBJ2-7; D unclear. The TCR sequence derives from a boy aged 10-17 years in good health. Sequenced sample: blood. The DNA of the CDR3 is TGTGCCAGCAGTTACGGCGGCCTCCCAACAAAATACGAGCAGTACTTC. Translated, it gives CASSYGGLPTKYEQYF.